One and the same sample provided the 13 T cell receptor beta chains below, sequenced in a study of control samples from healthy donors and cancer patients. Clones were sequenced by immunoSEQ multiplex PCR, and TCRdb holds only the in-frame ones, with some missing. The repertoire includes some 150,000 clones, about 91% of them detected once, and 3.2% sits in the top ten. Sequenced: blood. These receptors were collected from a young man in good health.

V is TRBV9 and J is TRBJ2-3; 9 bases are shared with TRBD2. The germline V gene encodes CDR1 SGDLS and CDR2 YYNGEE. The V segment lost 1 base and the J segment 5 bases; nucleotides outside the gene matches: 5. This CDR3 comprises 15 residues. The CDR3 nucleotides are TGTGCCAGCAGCGTACTAGCGGGGTATCGAGATACGCAGTATTTT. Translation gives CASSVLAGYRDTQYF.

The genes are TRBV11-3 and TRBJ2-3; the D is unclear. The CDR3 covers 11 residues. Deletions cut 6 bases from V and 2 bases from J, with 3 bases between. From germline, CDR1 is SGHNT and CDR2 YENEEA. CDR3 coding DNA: TGTGCCAGCAGGTACACAGATACGCAGTATTTT. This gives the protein CASRYTDTQYF. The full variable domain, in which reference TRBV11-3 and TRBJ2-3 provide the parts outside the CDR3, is EAGVVQSPRYKIIEKKQPVAFWCNPISGHNTLYWYLQNLGQGPELLIRYENEEAVDDSQLPKDRFSAERLKGVDSTLKIQPAELGDSAVYLCASRYTDTQYFGPGTRLTVL.

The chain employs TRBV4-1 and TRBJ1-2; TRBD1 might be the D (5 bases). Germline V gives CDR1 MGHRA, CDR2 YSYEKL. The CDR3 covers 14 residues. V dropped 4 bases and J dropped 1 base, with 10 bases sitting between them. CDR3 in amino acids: CASSPPQGNYGYTF. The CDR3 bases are TGCGCCAGCAGCCCTCCCCAGGGTAACTATGGCTACACCTTC.

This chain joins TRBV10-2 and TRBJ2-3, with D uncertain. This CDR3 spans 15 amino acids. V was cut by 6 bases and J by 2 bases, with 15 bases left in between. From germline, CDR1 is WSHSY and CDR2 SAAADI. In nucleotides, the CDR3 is TGCGCCAGCAGGAGTAGCAAACCTTCCACAGATACGCAGTATTTT. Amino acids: CASRSSKPSTDTQYF.

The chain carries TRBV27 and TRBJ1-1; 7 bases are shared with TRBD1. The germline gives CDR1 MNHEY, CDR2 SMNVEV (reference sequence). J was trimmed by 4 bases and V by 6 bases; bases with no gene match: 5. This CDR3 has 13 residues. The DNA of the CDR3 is TGTGCCAGCAGGTCACAGGGGCCCACTGAAGCTTTCTTT. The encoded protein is CASRSQGPTEAFF.

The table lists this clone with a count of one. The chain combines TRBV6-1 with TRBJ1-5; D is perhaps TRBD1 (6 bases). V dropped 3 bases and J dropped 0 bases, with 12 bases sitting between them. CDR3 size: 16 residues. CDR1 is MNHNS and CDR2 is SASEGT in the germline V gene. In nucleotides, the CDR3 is TGTGCCAGCAGTGAGACAGGACGGTTTAGCAATCAGCCCCAGCATTTT. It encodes CASSETGRFSNQPQHF.

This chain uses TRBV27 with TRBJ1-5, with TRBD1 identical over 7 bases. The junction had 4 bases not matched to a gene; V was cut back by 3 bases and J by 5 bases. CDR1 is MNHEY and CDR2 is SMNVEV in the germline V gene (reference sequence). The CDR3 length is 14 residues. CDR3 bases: TGTGCCAGCAGTTTGACAGGGTTGGATCAGCCCCAGCATTTT. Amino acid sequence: CASSLTGLDQPQHF.

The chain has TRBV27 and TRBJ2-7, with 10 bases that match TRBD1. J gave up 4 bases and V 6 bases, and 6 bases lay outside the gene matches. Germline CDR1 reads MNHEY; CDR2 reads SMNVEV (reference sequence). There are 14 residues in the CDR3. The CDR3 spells CASRPGQGQYEQYF. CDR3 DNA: TGTGCCAGCAGACCGGGACAGGGGCAGTACGAGCAGTACTTC.

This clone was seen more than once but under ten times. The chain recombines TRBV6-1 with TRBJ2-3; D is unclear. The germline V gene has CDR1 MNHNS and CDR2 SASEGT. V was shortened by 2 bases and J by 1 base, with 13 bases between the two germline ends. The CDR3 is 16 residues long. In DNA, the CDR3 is TGTGCCAGCAGTGAACTTCGTCAGGCGGGCACAGATACGCAGTATTTT. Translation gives CASSELRQAGTDTQYF.

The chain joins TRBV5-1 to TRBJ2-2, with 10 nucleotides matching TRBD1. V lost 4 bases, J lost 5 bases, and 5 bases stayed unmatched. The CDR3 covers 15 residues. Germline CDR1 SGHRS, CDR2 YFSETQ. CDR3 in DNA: TGCGCCAGCAGCGCGAGGGACAGGGGAACCGGGGAGCTGTTTTTT. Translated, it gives CASSARDRGTGELFF.

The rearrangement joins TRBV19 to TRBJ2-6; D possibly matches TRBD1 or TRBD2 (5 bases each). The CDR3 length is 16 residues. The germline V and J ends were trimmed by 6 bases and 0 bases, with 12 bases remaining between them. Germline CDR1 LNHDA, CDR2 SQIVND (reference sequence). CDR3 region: CASSVSGTSGANVLTF. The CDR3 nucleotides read TGTGCCAGTAGCGTCTCAGGGACCTCTGGGGCCAACGTCCTGACTTTC.

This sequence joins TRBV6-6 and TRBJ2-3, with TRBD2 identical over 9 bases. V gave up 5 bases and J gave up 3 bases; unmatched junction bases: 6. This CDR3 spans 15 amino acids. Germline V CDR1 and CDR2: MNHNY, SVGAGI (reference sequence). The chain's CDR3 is CASSTPGLATDTQYF. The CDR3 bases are TGTGCCAGCAGTACGCCGGGACTAGCTACAGATACGCAGTATTTT.

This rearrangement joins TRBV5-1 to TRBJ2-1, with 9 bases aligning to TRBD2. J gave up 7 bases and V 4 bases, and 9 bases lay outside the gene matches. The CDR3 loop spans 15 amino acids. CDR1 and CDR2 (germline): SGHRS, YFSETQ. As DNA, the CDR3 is TGCGCCAGCAGCGAAGCCGGGACTAGCATTAATGAGCAGTTCTTC. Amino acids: CASSEAGTSINEQFF.